This T cell receptor (beta chain) emerged from a study of CD8+CD57+ T cells in acquired aplastic anemia. Profiling that covered TCR beta VDJ and CDR3 relied on genomic DNA as its template. One entry per CDR3 protein results from TCRdb running MiXCR on the reads. The sample yields some 170,000 distinct CDR3 sequences, 71% seen once. Sequencing was done on patients that had shown CD8+CD57+ cell expansion by flow cytometry. The enrolled patients all had severe acquired aplastic anemia. Patients were treatment-naive when blood was sampled. V shed 6 bases and J shed 2 bases, with 17 bases lying between them. The germline CDR1 and CDR2 sequences are SQVTM and ANQGSEA. This CDR3 is 15 amino acids long. With regard to this clonotype: The antigen remains undetermined.

Overall study findings and caveats: Patients and controls turned out to have roughly 31 CD8+ CDR3 sequences in common.

Sequenced sample: sorted CD4+, CD8+, or CD8+CD57+ T cells (not recorded which) from PBMCs. This TCR derives from a human donor with aplastic anemia. The gene calls are TRBV29-1 and TRBJ2-1; D may be TRBD1 (5 bases). CDR3 residues: CSVKRGTGAYNEQFF. The DNA for the CDR3 is TGCAGCGTCAAACGAGGAACAGGAGCCTACAATGAGCAGTTCTTC.